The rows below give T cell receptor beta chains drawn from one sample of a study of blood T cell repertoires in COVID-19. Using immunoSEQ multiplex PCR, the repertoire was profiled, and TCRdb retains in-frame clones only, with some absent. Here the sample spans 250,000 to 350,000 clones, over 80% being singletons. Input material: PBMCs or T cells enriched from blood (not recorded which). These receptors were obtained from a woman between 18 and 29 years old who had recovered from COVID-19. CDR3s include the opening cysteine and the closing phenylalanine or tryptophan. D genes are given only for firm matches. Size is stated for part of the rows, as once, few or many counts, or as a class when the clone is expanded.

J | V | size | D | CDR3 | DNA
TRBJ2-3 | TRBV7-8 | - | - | CASSLGAYTDTQYF | TGTGCCAGCAGCTTAGGGGCCTACACAGATACGCAGTATTTT
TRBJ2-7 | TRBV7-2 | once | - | CASSPRGLADEQYF | TGTGCCAGCAGCCCTCGAGGCCTAGCCGACGAGCAGTACTTC
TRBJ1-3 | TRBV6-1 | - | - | CASSETPTQGGNTIYF | TGTGCCAGCAGTGAAACCCCAACACAGGGAGGAAACACCATATATTTT
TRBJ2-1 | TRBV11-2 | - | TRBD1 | CASSLDRSRGPYNEQFF | TGTGCCAGCAGCTTAGATCGTTCCAGGGGGCCCTACAATGAGCAGTTCTTC
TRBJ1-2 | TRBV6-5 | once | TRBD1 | CASSYDGQAIYGYTF | TGTGCCAGCAGTTACGACGGACAGGCGATCTATGGCTACACCTTC
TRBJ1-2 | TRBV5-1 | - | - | CASSSRGEVYGYTF | TGCGCCAGCAGCTCCCGCGGGGAGGTCTATGGCTACACCTTC
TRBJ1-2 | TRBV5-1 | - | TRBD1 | CASSLGQGANGYTF | TGCGCCAGCAGCTTGGGACAGGGGGCTAATGGCTACACCTTC
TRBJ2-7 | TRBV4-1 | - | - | CASSQEAGPYEQYF | TGCGCCAGCAGCCAAGAGGCGGGGCCTTACGAGCAGTACTTC
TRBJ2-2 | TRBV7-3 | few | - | CASSTRQPTNTGELFF | TGTGCCAGCAGCACCCGACAACCGACGAACACCGGGGAGCTGTTTTTT
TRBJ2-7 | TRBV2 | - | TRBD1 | CASSTDRVYEQYF | TGTGCCAGCAGTACGGACAGGGTCTACGAGCAGTACTTC
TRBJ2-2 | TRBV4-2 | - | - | CASSYGTRTVRNTGELFF | TGTGCCAGCAGCTACGGAACCCGGACAGTGAGAAACACCGGGGAGCTGTTTTTT
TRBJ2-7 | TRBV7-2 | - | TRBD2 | CASSRTSGGPHLGQYF | TGTGCCAGCAGCAGGACTAGCGGGGGCCCACACCTAGGGCAGTACTTC
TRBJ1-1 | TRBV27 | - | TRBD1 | CASSLGTGDVTEAFF | TGTGCCAGCAGCCTCGGGACAGGGGATGTCACTGAAGCTTTCTTT
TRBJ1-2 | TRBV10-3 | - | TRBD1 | CAISEGQDYGYTF | TGTGCCATCAGTGAGGGACAGGATTATGGCTACACCTTC
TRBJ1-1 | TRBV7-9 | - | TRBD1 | CASSLEEYRGLSTEAFF | TGTGCCAGCAGCTTAGAAGAGTACAGGGGCCTCTCCACTGAAGCTTTCTTT
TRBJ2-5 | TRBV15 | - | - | CATSREPGQQETQYF | TGTGCCACCAGCAGAGAACCGGGACAACAAGAGACCCAGTACTTC
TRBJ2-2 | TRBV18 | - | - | CASSPGEAKNTGELFF | TGTGCCAGCTCACCGGGTGAAGCGAAAAACACCGGGGAGCTGTTTTTT
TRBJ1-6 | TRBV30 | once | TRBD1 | CAWSPRDRSSYNSPLHF | TGTGCCTGGAGTCCCCGGGACAGGAGCTCCTATAATTCACCCCTCCACTTT
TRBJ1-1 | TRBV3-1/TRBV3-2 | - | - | CASSQGATTLNTEAFF | TGTGCCAGCAGCCAGGGGGCCACTACCCTGAACACTGAAGCTTTCTTT
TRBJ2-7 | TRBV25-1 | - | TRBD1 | CASSDATTGPPYEQYF | TGTGCCAGCAGTGATGCTACGACAGGGCCCCCCTACGAGCAGTACTTC
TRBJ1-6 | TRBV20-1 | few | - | CSASIGGNSPLHF | TGCAGTGCTAGTATCGGGGGGAATTCACCCCTCCACTTT
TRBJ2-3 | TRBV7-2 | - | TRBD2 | CASSPVPAGGSDTQYF | TGTGCCAGCAGCCCAGTGCCAGCGGGGGGTTCAGATACGCAGTATTTT
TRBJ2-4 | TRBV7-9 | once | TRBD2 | CASGRARGRNIQYF | TGTGCCAGCGGACGTGCGCGGGGGAGAAACATTCAGTACTTC
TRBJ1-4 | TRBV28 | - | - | CASSSDRSYNEKLFF | TGTGCCAGCAGTTCCGACAGGTCTTATAATGAAAAACTGTTTTTT
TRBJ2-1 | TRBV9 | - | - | CASSVASSVNEQFF | TGTGCCAGCAGCGTAGCAAGTAGCGTCAATGAGCAGTTCTTC
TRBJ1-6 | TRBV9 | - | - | CASSAGGGAQNSPLHF | TGTGCCAGCAGCGCTGGAGGAGGAGCGCAGAATTCACCCCTCCACTTT
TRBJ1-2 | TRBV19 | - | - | CASTPDRVNYGYTF | TGTGCCAGTACTCCGGACAGAGTGAACTATGGCTACACCTTC
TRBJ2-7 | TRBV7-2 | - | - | CASSLRNRDLGQYF | TGTGCCAGCAGCCTACGAAACAGGGATTTAGGGCAGTACTTC
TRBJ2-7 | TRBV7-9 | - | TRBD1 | CASSPDRAQAYEQYF | TGTGCCAGCAGCCCCGACAGGGCTCAAGCCTACGAGCAGTACTTC
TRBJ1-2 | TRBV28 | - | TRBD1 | CASSAESGQLVYGYTF | TGTGCCAGCAGCGCAGAATCGGGACAGTTAGTTTATGGCTACACCTTC
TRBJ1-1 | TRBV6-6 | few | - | CASSYTTEVEAFF | TGTGCCAGCAGTTACACGACTGAAGTTGAAGCTTTCTTT